This T cell receptor beta chain was documented in a study of cytomegalovirus exposure and HLA in healthy donors (dated by TCRdb to between 2016 and 2019). A note on the overall study: According to an earlier analysis of 450 to 650 of the donors, some 180 million T cells yielded some 110 million unique TCR beta sequences and about 300 Gb of sequence data. The genetic ancestry cluster associated with self-reported Caucasian donors included roughly 84% of the 398 genotyped donors. To predict cytomegalovirus infection status, the study combined high-throughput TCR immunosequencing, statistical association of individual TCRs with disease status, and machine learning. Every discovery cohort repertoire had been produced on one sequencing platform. Class I and class II HLA loci were covered by the typing at four-digit resolution. A handful of DR-DQ haplotypes were treated as single units for association and clustering because of strong linkage in the cohort. On average, around 230,000 unique TCR beta nucleotide sequences were sequenced per donor among 398 genotyped donors of the cohort, with about 19% of those sequences being non-productive. The study was designed to test whether signatures of past pathogen exposure could be identified by cataloging public T cell receptors. Alongside the repertoire data, information on donor age, sex, ethnicity and CMV serostatus was compiled. The T cell repertoires of around 730 subjects were profiled by immunosequencing and related to cytomegalovirus serostatus. In addition to the first cohort of roughly 670 subjects, a separate validation cohort of 130 or so different subjects was used. To decide whether each TCR beta V gene segment behaved as functional or pseudogenic, an earlier analysis of fewer than 750 of the donors relied on high-throughput TCR beta sequencing. A later genetic analysis took genome-wide SNP genotypes for about three fifths of the 666 donors and used that subset as a discovery cohort. A later analysis re-analyzed previously published TCR beta repertoires from roughly 600 donors and added high-resolution HLA genotyping to study TCR occurrence patterns. Typing coverage varied by locus: 629-630 donors for A, B, C, DRB1 and DQB1; roughly 560 for DQA1; nearly 610 for DPA1; around 450 for DPB1. The later analysis used no new phenotypic data to find candidate immune exposures, relying instead on TCR beta sequences and their occurrence across donors. About 280 gigabases of sequencing data and about 92 million unique TCR sequences made up an early release that covered nearly 650 HLA-typed donors.

Receptors were amplified or captured by the immunoSEQ multiplex PCR assay. The multiplex PCR relied on a mix of 60 forward primers for TCR Vbeta segments and 13 reverse primers for TCR Jbeta segments. The CDR3 region of rearranged TCR beta genes was amplified from genomic DNA with a multiplex PCR assay. The amplified TCR beta libraries were sequenced on the Illumina HiSeq System as 87-base-pair reads. As for the original processing: A later analysis tallied roughly 80 million unique TCR beta chains across the 700 or so repertoires, and some 12 million of those chains were shared by two or more donors. To remove PCR and sequencing errors, raw reads were error-corrected and collapsed into unique sequences using a nearest-neighbor algorithm that merged closely related sequences. V, D and J gene segments were assigned by aligning CDR3 sequences to IMGT reference sequences. For a sequence to be retained, a match of at least six nucleotides to both a V gene segment and a J gene segment was required. Rearrangements were classified as productive when the CDR3 lacked stop codons and remained in frame with V and J, and all other rearrangements were classified as non-productive. CDR3 was defined by IMGT convention, running from the second conserved V-encoded cysteine to the conserved J-encoded phenylalanine. In an earlier analysis of roughly 610 of the donors, sequences lacking an unambiguous match to a single V gene segment were excluded. An earlier analysis of about 590 of the donors classified V segments as functional when productive rearrangements were above 56.7% and as segregating when the standard deviation between donors was above 5%. A statistical classification framework was built to diagnose cytomegalovirus status from the catalog of TCR beta chain sequences. In a later analysis, TCR nucleotide sequences were compared against IMGT/GENE-DB human TR gene sequences so that V and J genes could be assigned. A later analysis assigned CDR3 sequences and most-parsimonious VDJ recombination scenarios with the TCRdist pipeline. In a later analysis, each TCR beta chain was defined by its CDR3 amino acid sequence together with its V-gene family, and reads without a unique V-gene family were excluded. To address suspected cross-contamination and a sequencing artifact, a later analysis removed approximately 590 highly shared, low-generation-probability nucleotide sequences. In a later analysis, a clonal expansion index was calculated for each public chain from normalized within-repertoire ranks of inferred template counts. In a later analysis, generation probabilities were computed with a VDJ recombination model fitted to out-of-frame rearrangements, and the resulting probabilities were checked against IGoR. In a later analysis, TCR-TCR, TCR-HLA and TCR-CMV co-occurrence was scored with hypergeometric tests, and a repertoire-size bias correction was applied to TCR pairs. In a later analysis, false discovery rates were estimated by permuting HLA or CMV assignments 20 times. In a later analysis, co-occurring TCRs were grouped with DBSCAN, and TCRdist sequence similarity was added when clustering was performed within HLA-allele-positive subsets. Repertoires with fewer than 30,000 or more than 120,000 public chains, plus five repertoires with anomalous nucleotide sharing, were excluded from co-occurrence clustering. As stored in TCRdb, this immuneACCESS dataset retains in-frame rearrangements with V and J assigned. A fraction of the clones does not appear; measured against another copy, unresolved V genes explain less than half of the discrepancy, and the remainder lacks a known reason. V and J calls and clone size are copied from that table; D and trimming were computed from the DNA. In all, the sample holds about 110,000 clones, and over 60% of those were seen once. Together, the top ten hold under 15% of the sample.

The cohort was made up of 500 to 850 healthy bone marrow donors. At the time of sampling, every cohort member was nominally healthy, though immune exposures that went unrecorded were likely present. The donor tested CMV seropositive, placing the donor among the roughly 300 seropositive members of the cohort. Every donor gave a peripheral blood sample, and the peripheral blood mononuclear cells from that sample were used for TCR beta sequencing. The Qiagen DNeasy Blood Extraction Kit was used to extract genomic DNA from the blood cell samples. The trim is 2 bases for V and 2 bases for J, with a gap of 11 bases between the germline ends. The CDR3, cysteine through phenylalanine, is 15 amino acids long. The only DNA kept is the CDR3, 45 bases in frame from the first base. CDR1 and CDR2 were assigned from the germline V gene (reference sequence) as MNHNY and SVGAGI. On this clone itself: Its specific antigen is unknown. No much larger clonotype is one base removed from it; base qualities were not supplied.

What the study reported, not specific to this receptor: Because counts were too low, roughly 17 rarely observed V segments, including chromosome 9 orphons, were left out of the earlier analysis of 500 to 650 of the donors. A later genetic analysis associated a missense DCLRE1C variant with V-gene and J-gene trimming of TCR beta chains, and an independent cohort replicated the association. The only immune exposure information available for the cohort was CMV serostatus. In a later genetic analysis, fewer N-insertions in productive TCRs were reported among donors in an Asian-associated ancestry cluster than the roughly 700-donor mean. The authors suggested that the approach could potentially be extended to other disease states and immunological phenotypes. In a later analysis, HLA-associated TCR beta chains showed more clonal expansion and lower generation probabilities than non-associated chains that were equally common. In a later analysis, TCR association rates were found to vary across HLA loci, with the most associated TCRs seen for DRB1 alleles and the fewest for HLA-C alleles. An earlier analysis of around 540 of the donors showed that most TCR beta V segments appeared in productive rearrangements either about 87% or about 30% of the time, which broadly matched IMGT annotations. A cluster of highly shared sequence variants was judged likely to represent a technical artifact of the sequencing pipeline. A further reported finding was that TCR beta sequences accurately predicted the HLA-A and HLA-B alleles for most subjects in the first cohort. When HLA alleles, especially DR and DQ, strongly co-occurred, attributing TCR associations to individual alleles was difficult. Most TCR sequences were seen in very few donors, while some public TCRs were found in many individuals. Correlated functional status among segregating V segments might be attributable to linkage disequilibrium, but an unknown experimental factor could not be ruled out. In a later analysis, several top co-occurrence clusters were reported to appear linked to parvovirus B19, influenza, CMV and Epstein-Barr virus. In vitro tests confirmed that three of the cytomegalovirus-associated TCR beta chains recognize cytomegalovirus antigens. In this cohort, only TCR beta chains were sequenced, and detectable features were limited by the absence of alpha or paired-chain data. A later analysis associated 16,951 TCR beta sequences with specific HLA alleles at a false discovery rate of 0.05. Cytomegalovirus status was reported to be diagnosed by the classifier with high specificity and sensitivity in both the original and validation cohorts. Presence/absence analyses assumed roughly uniform sequencing depth across donors, an assumption that may not hold. Because the 87-base-pair reads could not distinguish some IMGT-functional V segments, including TRBV6-2 and TRBV6-3, those segments were excluded. The study gave a list of under 200 TCR beta chains associated with cytomegalovirus. Because some donors lacked HLA typing at each locus, the association tests relied only on the typed subset. A later analysis found that most CMV-associated TCR beta chains appeared HLA-restricted, with HLA associations seemingly driven largely by CMV exposure.

This chain is built from TRBV6-6 and TRBJ2-3; there is no confident call for the D gene. Sequenced input: PBMCs. This clonotype originated in a man aged 30 to 39 in good health and CMV-seropositive. The nucleotide sequence is TGTGCCAGCAGTTACGAATCCCTACCCACAGATACGCAGTATTTT. Protein translation: CASSYESLPTDTQYF.